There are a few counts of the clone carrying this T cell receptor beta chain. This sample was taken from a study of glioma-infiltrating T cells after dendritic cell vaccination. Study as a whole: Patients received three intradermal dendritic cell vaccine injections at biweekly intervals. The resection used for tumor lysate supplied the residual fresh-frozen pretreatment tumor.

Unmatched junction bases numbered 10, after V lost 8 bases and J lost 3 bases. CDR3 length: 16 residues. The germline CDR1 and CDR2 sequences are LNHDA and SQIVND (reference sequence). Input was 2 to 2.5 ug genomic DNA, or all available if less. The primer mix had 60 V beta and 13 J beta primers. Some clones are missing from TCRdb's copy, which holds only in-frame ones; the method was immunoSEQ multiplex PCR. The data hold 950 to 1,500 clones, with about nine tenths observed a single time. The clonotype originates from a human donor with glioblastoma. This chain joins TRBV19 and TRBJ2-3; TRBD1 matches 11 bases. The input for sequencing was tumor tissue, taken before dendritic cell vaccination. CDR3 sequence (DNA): TGTGCCAGTTCAATCTCCGGGACAGGGGGAACAGATACGCAGTATTTT. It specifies CASSISGTGGTDTQYF.